The 17 T cell receptor beta chains in this list originate from one sample, sequenced in a study of cytomegalovirus exposure and HLA in healthy donors. The repertoire was sequenced with immunoSEQ multiplex PCR; TCRdb's copy has only in-frame clones and lacks some. This sample has about 130,000 clones, with 89% found just once. Sequenced input: PBMCs. All receptors derive from a young woman in good health and CMV-seropositive.

The chain is built from TRBV5-6 and TRBJ2-4, with TRBD1 matching over 9 bases. The V and J ends lost 2 bases and 9 bases, in that order; junction bases with no gene match: 12. CDR3 length: 16 amino acids. CDR1 is SGHDT and CDR2 is YYEEEE in the germline V gene. DNA for the CDR3: TGTGCCAGCAGCTTATACTCCGGGACAGGGACGGGCATTCAGTACTTC. Translation gives CASSLYSGTGTGIQYF.

V is TRBV11-2 and J is TRBJ2-7, with D unresolved. There are 14 residues in the CDR3. Germline CDR1 is SGHAT and CDR2 is FQNNGV. Between the trimmed V and J ends, which lost 7 bases and 2 bases, there was a span of 15 bases. The CDR3 loop is CASTPRRLPYEQYF. The CDR3 DNA follows: TGTGCCAGCACCCCACGCAGGTTACCCTACGAGCAGTACTTC.

The rearrangement uses TRBV27 and TRBJ1-6; TRBD1 aligns across 8 bases. After removal of 8 bases from V and 9 bases from J, the junction contained 6 bases not matched to a gene. From germline, CDR1 is MNHEY and CDR2 SMNVEV (reference sequence). The CDR3 length is 13 residues. For the CDR3, the DNA is TGTGCCAGCTCGGACAGGGTCGGTTCACCCCTCCACTTT. Its translation is CASSDRVGSPLHF.

This clone was counted only a few times. This chain joins TRBV27 and TRBJ1-6; 7 positions agree with TRBD1. The CDR3 length is 20 residues. With V trimmed by 6 bases and J by 0 bases, 17 bases remained unmatched. From germline, CDR1 is MNHEY and CDR2 SMNVEV (reference sequence). The CDR3 nucleotides are TGTGCCAGCAGCCGGGGGACTTTTACAGGGGATAGCTCCTATAATTCACCCCTCCACTTT. Protein sequence: CASSRGTFTGDSSYNSPLHF.

This clone was observed a single time. The CDR3 sequence is CTSRTGPSGNTIYF. CDR3 DNA sequence: TGCACCAGCAGGACAGGGCCCTCTGGAAACACCATATATTTT. The genes are TRBV1 and TRBJ1-3; TRBD1 is the table's D call, not checked against the DNA. TRBV1 is reported as a pseudogene. There are 14 residues in the CDR3.

The genes are TRBV27 and TRBJ2-1; 8 positions agree with TRBD1. V shed 9 bases and J 4 bases; nucleotides not matched to a gene: 11. CDR1 is MNHEY, CDR2 SMNVEV, per germline (reference sequence). This CDR3 region has 15 residues. CDR3 protein: CASTLGQGSYNEQFF. In DNA form, the CDR3 reads TGTGCCAGTACCCTCGGACAGGGTTCGTACAATGAGCAGTTCTTC.

J is TRBJ1-1 and V is TRBV28; possible D gene TRBD1, 6 bases. The germline gives CDR1 MDHEN, CDR2 SYDVKM. V lost 10 bases to trimming and J lost 6 bases, with 15 bases between them. The CDR3 totals 12 residues. CDR3 residues: CATGGGDSEAFF. The CDR3 DNA reads TGTGCCACCGGAGGGGGGGACTCTGAAGCTTTCTTT.

The rearrangement uses TRBV30 and TRBJ2-7, with TRBD1 identical over 7 bases. The junction had 1 base not matched to a gene; V was cut back by 2 bases and J by 3 bases. The CDR3 covers 12 residues. CDR1 and CDR2 from the germline V gene are GTSNPN and SVGIG (reference sequence). CDR3 bases: TGTGCCTGGAGTCAGGGGGTCTACGAGCAGTACTTC. It encodes CAWSQGVYEQYF.

The genes are TRBV6-1 and TRBJ1-4; 10 nucleotides align to TRBD1. The CDR3 totals 14 residues. The junction had 2 bases not matched to a gene; V was cut back by 6 bases and J by 4 bases. CDR1 is MNHNS and CDR2 is SASEGT in the germline V gene. The CDR3, as DNA: TGTGCCAGCAGCCGGACAGGGGGTAATGAAAAACTGTTTTTT. Translating gives CASSRTGGNEKLFF.

As concerns this clone: Distinct nucleotide sequences in the sample also encode this CDR3. The gene calls are TRBV28 and TRBJ1-5; D is perhaps TRBD1 (5 bases). Germline values: CDR1 MDHEN, CDR2 SYDVKM. The V end was cut by 2 bases, the J end by 3 bases, with 8 bases between. The CDR3 is made up of 14 amino acids. The CDR3 here is CASSLRGYNQPQHF. The CDR3 DNA follows: TGTGCCAGCAGTTTACGGGGGTACAATCAGCCCCAGCATTTT.

The chain couples TRBV18 to TRBJ2-1; TRBD2 might be the D (5 bases). CDR1 and CDR2 (germline): KGHSH, LQKENI. The CDR3 spans 14 residues. V was clipped by 2 bases and J by 5 bases, with 10 bases between them. As DNA, the CDR3 is TGTGCCAGCTCACCAGCGAGGGCCAACAATGAGCAGTTCTTC. It encodes CASSPARANNEQFF.

CDR3 residues: CAINPGRVSVYTF. The CDR3 bases are TGTGCCATAAATCCCGGGAGGGTTTCTGTCTACACCTTC. This chain connects TRBV10-3 to TRBJ1-2; unclear D gene. This CDR3 has 13 residues. Germline values: CDR1 ENHRY, CDR2 SYGVKD. The germline V and J ends were trimmed by 9 bases and 10 bases, with 21 bases remaining between them.

This chain connects TRBV6-5 to TRBJ1-1, with a tentative D call TRBD1 (6 bases). This CDR3 spans 13 amino acids. Trimming removed 6 bases from V and 1 base from J, with 9 bases in between. The germline gives CDR1 MNHEY, CDR2 SVGAGI. For the CDR3, the DNA is TGTGCCAGCAGGCTGACAGGGAACACTGAAGCTTTCTTT. It encodes CASRLTGNTEAFF.

Only one count was recorded for this clone. The chain recombines TRBV5-6 with TRBJ1-6; maybe TRBD1 (5 bases). Looked up from germline, CDR1 is SGHDT and CDR2 is YYEEEE. The CDR3 totals 15 residues. V was clipped by 6 bases and J by 3 bases, with 13 bases between them. In DNA, the CDR3 is TGTGCCAGCACCCTGGACAACAGCTATAATTCACCCCTCCACTTT. Its protein product is CASTLDNSYNSPLHF. The entire variable domain, with the rest obtained from reference TRBV5-6 and TRBJ1-6, is as follows: DAGVTQSPTHLIKTRGQQVTLRCSPKSGHDTVSWYQQALGQGPQFIFQYYEEEERQRGNFPDRFSGHQFPNYSSELNVNALLLGDSALYLCASTLDNSYNSPLHFGNGTRLTVT.

The chain has TRBV7-8 and TRBJ1-1; D is possibly TRBD1 (5 bases). This CDR3 contains 15 residues. V lost 4 bases and J lost 1, with 13 bases in between. Germline V gene lookup returns CDR1 SGHVS and CDR2 FQNEAQ. DNA of the CDR3: TGTGCCAGCAGCTATAACAGGCGCCCGAACACTGAAGCTTTCTTT. Translation: CASSYNRRPNTEAFF. The full variable domain, rest sourced from reference TRBV7-8 and TRBJ1-1, is GAGVSQSPRYKVAKRGQDVALRCDPISGHVSLFWYQQALGQGPEFLTYFQNEAQLDKSGLPSDRFFAERPEGSVSTLKIQRTQQEDSAVYLCASSYNRRPNTEAFFGQGTRLTVV.

This clone was picked up one time. The chain joins TRBV7-8 to TRBJ2-7; D is perhaps TRBD2 (6 bases). Germline V lookup: CDR1 SGHVS, CDR2 FQNEAQ. The germline V and J ends were trimmed by 1 base and 0 bases, with 10 bases remaining between them. The CDR3 totals 15 residues. The CDR3 sequence: CASSLEGGSSYEQYF. In DNA, the CDR3 is TGTGCCAGCAGCTTAGAGGGAGGTAGCTCCTACGAGCAGTACTTC.

The J gene is TRBJ1-4, the V gene TRBV2, with 7 bases aligning to TRBD1. J lost 6 bases, V lost 1 base, and 5 bases had no gene match. Germline V gene data show CDR1 as SNHLY and CDR2 as FYNNEI. The CDR3 spans 15 residues. CDR3 region: CASSEDRGSYEKLFF. The CDR3 nucleotides read TGTGCCAGCAGTGAAGACAGGGGTTCGTATGAAAAACTGTTTTTT.